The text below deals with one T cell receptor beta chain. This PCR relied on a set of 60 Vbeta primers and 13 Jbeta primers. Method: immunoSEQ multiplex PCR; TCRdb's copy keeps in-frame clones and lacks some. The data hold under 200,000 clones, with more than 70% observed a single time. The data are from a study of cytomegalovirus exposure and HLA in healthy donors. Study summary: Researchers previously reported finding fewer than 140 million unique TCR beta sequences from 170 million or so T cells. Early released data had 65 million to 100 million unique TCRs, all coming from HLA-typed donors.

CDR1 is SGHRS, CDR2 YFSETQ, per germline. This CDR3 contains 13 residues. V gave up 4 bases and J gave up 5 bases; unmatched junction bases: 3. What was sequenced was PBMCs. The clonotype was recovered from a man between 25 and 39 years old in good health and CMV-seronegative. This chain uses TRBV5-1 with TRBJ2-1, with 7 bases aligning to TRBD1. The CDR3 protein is CASSRGQNNEQFF. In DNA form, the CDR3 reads TGCGCCAGCAGCCGGGGACAGAACAATGAGCAGTTCTTC.